The TCR beta chain described here comes from a study of T cells expressing NK-cell markers. General study points: HCMV specificity of expanded NKG2C+ T cell clones remained unclear. The leading position in the CD3+CD56-NKG2C+ fraction of a handful of donors also went to these clonotypes.

TCRdb reprocessed the 5' RACE reads, with one entry per CDR3 protein and no DNA. This listing includes 200,000 to 300,000 distinct CDR3 sequences. On this clonotype itself: Its antigen is as yet unknown.

The CDR3 extends over 12 amino acids. The rearrangement uses TRBV23-1 and TRBJ2-3. TRBV23-1 is sorted into the ORF group, with uncertain function. The clonotype comes from a man younger than 35 in good health. Material for sequencing was blood T cells: a sorted CD56 or NKG2C T cell subset, CD4+ or CD8+ T cells, or bulk PBMC T cells (not recorded which). CDR3: CASTGRTDTQYF.